A selection of T cell receptor beta chains follows, all from one sample in a study of cytomegalovirus exposure and HLA in healthy donors. Assay used: immunoSEQ multiplex PCR; TCRdb lists only in-frame clones, some missing. The sample comprises approximately 100,000 clones, 66% of which are singletons, and 2.5% to 4% rests with the top ten. Sequencing was carried out using PBMCs. The origin of the receptors is a woman aged 50 to 60 in good health and CMV-seronegative. The CDR3 runs from the conserved cysteine through the conserved F or W. The order of the fields is D gene, V gene, J gene, clone size, CDR3 protein, CDR3 DNA. A D gene is named only where the DNA matches it firmly. Not every row has a clone size; where given, it reads once, few, many or a size class.

NA	TRBV5-1	TRBJ1-2	NA	CASSLDSPSYTF	TGCGCCAGCAGCTTGGACAGCCCTAGCTACACCTTC
TRBD1	TRBV7-8	TRBJ2-7	NA	CASSLAGQKTSSSSYEQYF	TGTGCCAGCAGCTTAGCGGGACAGAAAACGTCATCCTCCTCCTACGAGCAGTACTTC
TRBD1	TRBV18	TRBJ1-2	NA	CASSPRDRATF	TGTGCCAGCTCACCAAGGGACAGGGCCACCTTC
TRBD1	TRBV4-2	TRBJ1-2	NA	CASSHLFLDRGSNYGYTF	TGTGCCAGCAGCCACCTCTTTTTGGACAGGGGATCGAACTATGGCTACACCTTC
TRBD1	TRBV10-1	TRBJ2-2	NA	CASSVRTGTAGELFF	TGCGCCAGCAGTGTGAGGACAGGGACGGCCGGGGAGCTGTTTTTT
TRBD2	TRBV7-7	TRBJ2-5	NA	CASSSGTSRNQETQYF	TGTGCTAGCAGCTCGGGGACTAGCAGGAACCAAGAGACCCAGTACTTC
NA	TRBV28	TRBJ2-5	NA	CAILSQGQETQYF	TGTGCCATCCTATCTCAGGGACAAGAGACCCAGTACTTC
NA	TRBV7-2	TRBJ2-5	NA	CASRQRSGTSQETQYF	TGTGCCAGCAGACAGCGATCCGGGACAAGTCAAGAGACCCAGTACTTC
TRBD2	TRBV11-3	TRBJ2-1	NA	CASSLELAGGDEQFF	TGTGCCAGCAGCTTAGAATTAGCGGGAGGGGATGAGCAGTTCTTC
TRBD1	TRBV7-9	TRBJ2-7	NA	CASSHTGTGEDEQYF	TGTGCCAGCAGCCACACCGGGACAGGGGAGGACGAGCAGTACTTC
TRBD2	TRBV7-2	TRBJ2-5	NA	CASRQRGAGGTQYF	TGTGCCAGCAGACAGCGGGGGGCCGGGGGGACCCAGTACTTC
NA	TRBV11-2	TRBJ2-2	few	CASSSVVGWTGGELFF	TGTGCCAGCAGCTCTGTGGTAGGCTGGACTGGCGGGGAGCTGTTTTTT
NA	TRBV5-6	TRBJ1-2	NA	CASGPRATWYYGYTF	TGTGCCAGCGGTCCGAGGGCGACATGGTACTATGGCTACACCTTC
TRBD2	TRBV5-1	TRBJ2-7	few	CASSSRLAGPYEQYF	TGCGCCAGCAGCTCCCGACTAGCGGGACCCTACGAGCAGTACTTC
NA	TRBV6-5	TRBJ1-1	NA	CASSYSVGARNTEAFF	TGTGCCAGCAGTTACTCGGTAGGGGCTAGGAACACTGAAGCTTTCTTT
TRBD2	TRBV27	TRBJ2-2	NA	CASSLFPLVAGTGELFF	TGTGCCAGCAGTTTATTCCCCCTAGTAGCGGGGACCGGGGAGCTGTTTTTT
NA	TRBV30	TRBJ1-2	NA	CAWSQGLGWSGDGYTF	TGTGCCTGGAGCCAAGGATTGGGGTGGTCAGGGGATGGCTACACCTTC
NA	TRBV7-2	TRBJ2-4	NA	CASSLARQANIQYF	TGTGCCAGCAGCTTAGCACGGCAGGCAAACATTCAGTACTTC
TRBD1	TRBV18	TRBJ1-3	NA	CASSPVGQGTGNTIYF	TGTGCCAGCTCACCCGTGGGACAGGGAACGGGAAACACCATATATTTT
TRBD1	TRBV28	TRBJ1-2	few	CASSPIRVITRGRLYGYTF	TGTGCCAGCAGCCCAATAAGGGTGATAACCAGGGGGCGATTATATGGCTACACCTTC
TRBD1	TRBV19	TRBJ2-6	NA	CASNLRGTGGRGANVLTF	TGTGCCAGTAACCTGAGAGGGACAGGGGGTCGCGGGGCCAACGTCCTGACTTTC
TRBD2	TRBV7-3	TRBJ2-2	NA	CASSPGLAGGELFF	TGTGCCAGCAGCCCGGGACTAGCGGGCGGGGAGCTGTTTTTT
TRBD1	TRBV2	TRBJ2-7	once	CASSEEGASYEQYF	TGTGCCAGCAGTGAAGAGGGGGCTTCCTACGAGCAGTACTTC
NA	TRBV7-2	TRBJ1-5	NA	CASSLDAGSQWRGWHF	TGTGCCAGCAGCTTAGACGCAGGGAGTCAATGGAGGGGATGGCATTTT
TRBD2	TRBV6-5	TRBJ2-7	few	CASSYSGLAEYEQYF	TGTGCCAGCAGTTACTCGGGACTAGCGGAGTACGAGCAGTACTTC
TRBD2	TRBV19	TRBJ2-1	NA	CASTSTSGRNNEQFF	TGTGCCAGTACCTCGACTAGCGGGAGGAACAATGAGCAGTTCTTC
NA	TRBV2	TRBJ2-5	few	CASPGASTGSWEQYF	TGTGCCAGCCCGGGGGCCTCGACAGGGTCTTGGGAGCAGTACTTC
NA	TRBV6-1	TRBJ1-1	NA	CASSGKTGVNTEAFF	TGTGCCAGTAGTGGGAAGACAGGAGTTAACACTGAAGCTTTCTTT
NA	TRBV30	TRBJ2-5	few	CAWSADPRGEQYF	TGTGCCTGGAGTGCTGATCCCCGTGGTGAGCAGTACTTC
NA	TRBV4-1	TRBJ1-3	NA	CASSQESYTGNTIYF	TGCGCCAGCAGCCAAGAATCGTACACCGGAAACACCATATATTTT
NA	TRBV5-1	TRBJ2-5	NA	CASSTQGNQETQYF	TGCGCCAGCAGCACTCAGGGGAATCAAGAGACCCAGTACTTC
TRBD1	TRBV9	TRBJ2-7	NA	CASSAGQENYEQYF	TGTGCCAGCAGCGCTGGACAGGAGAACTACGAGCAGTACTTC
TRBD2	TRBV5-4	TRBJ2-2	once	CASSIGTSGGFTGELFF	TGTGCCAGCAGCATCGGGACTAGCGGGGGGTTCACCGGGGAGCTGTTTTTT
TRBD2	TRBV9	TRBJ2-1	NA	CASSERSGTSTHNEQFF	TGTGCCAGCAGCGAAAGAAGCGGGACTAGCACACACAATGAGCAGTTCTTC
NA	TRBV11-2	TRBJ1-1	NA	CASSLRRDANTEAFF	TGTGCCAGCAGCCTAAGGCGGGACGCGAACACTGAAGCTTTCTTT
NA	TRBV7-7	TRBJ1-2	NA	CASMQNGGRYGYTF	TGTGCTAGCATGCAAAATGGGGGGAGATATGGCTACACCTTC
TRBD2	TRBV7-9	TRBJ2-3	NA	CASSFGAGDTDTQYF	TGTGCCAGCAGCTTCGGAGCGGGGGACACAGATACGCAGTATTTT
TRBD1	TRBV5-1	TRBJ2-5	NA	CASSPGTGGTQYF	TGCGCCAGCAGCCCGGGGACAGGGGGCACCCAGTACTTC
NA	TRBV5-1	TRBJ2-1	NA	CASSLVRPRTSWGDTYNEQFF	TGCGCCAGCAGCTTGGTACGACCGCGCACCTCGTGGGGGGATACCTACAATGAGCAGTTCTTC
NA	TRBV19	TRBJ2-6	NA	CASTNPGANVLTF	TGTGCCAGTACTAACCCTGGGGCCAACGTCCTGACTTTC
NA	TRBV29-1	TRBJ2-3	NA	CSVPRLSSDTQYF	TGCAGCGTTCCCAGGCTTTCATCGGATACGCAGTATTTT
TRBD2	TRBV7-3	TRBJ2-1	NA	CASSLTSAGGVLNEQFF	TGTGCCAGCAGCTTAACATCAGCGGGAGGGGTCTTAAATGAGCAGTTCTTC
TRBD2	TRBV18	TRBJ2-7	once	CASSPRTSGLSEQYF	TGTGCCAGCTCACCACGGACTAGCGGCCTCAGCGAGCAGTACTTC
NA	TRBV6-5	TRBJ1-2	NA	CASSYGGGTYGYTF	TGTGCCAGCAGTTACGGTGGGGGGACCTATGGCTACACCTTC
TRBD2	TRBV19	TRBJ2-2	NA	CASSIGPGGPTGELFF	TGTGCCAGTAGTATCGGCCCGGGGGGGCCGACTGGGGAGCTGTTTTTT
TRBD2	TRBV7-2	TRBJ2-7	NA	CASSFDGGSSYEQYF	TGTGCCAGCAGCTTTGATGGCGGGAGCTCCTACGAGCAGTACTTC
TRBD2	TRBV5-1	TRBJ2-1	NA	CASSLQSGRLSYNEQFF	TGCGCCAGCAGCTTGCAGAGCGGGAGGCTATCCTACAATGAGCAGTTCTTC
TRBD1	TRBV11-3	TRBJ2-5	NA	CASSLIAGTGGETQYF	TGTGCCAGCAGCTTAATCGCCGGGACAGGGGGGGAGACCCAGTACTTC
NA	TRBV27	TRBJ2-3	NA	CASSLYRVRGADTQYF	TGTGCCAGCAGTTTATACAGGGTCCGGGGCGCAGATACGCAGTATTTT
NA	TRBV27	TRBJ2-5	NA	CASRFKETQYF	TGTGCCAGCAGGTTCAAAGAGACCCAGTACTTC
TRBD1	TRBV4-2	TRBJ2-3	NA	CASSQVGQGRTDTQYF	TGTGCCAGCAGCCAAGTCGGACAGGGCCGCACAGATACGCAGTATTTT
NA	TRBV27	TRBJ2-4	NA	CASGLDLAKNIQYF	TGTGCCAGCGGCCTAGATTTGGCCAAAAACATTCAGTACTTC
NA	TRBV28	TRBJ2-2	NA	CASSKGLNTGELFF	TGTGCCAGCAGTAAGGGACTCAACACCGGGGAGCTGTTTTTT
NA	TRBV5-4	TRBJ2-1	NA	CASSRSGHSYNEQFF	TGTGCCAGCAGCCGTTCGGGACACTCCTACAATGAGCAGTTCTTC
TRBD1	TRBV6-5	TRBJ1-5	NA	CASRGQGDQPQHF	TGTGCCAGCAGAGGACAGGGAGATCAGCCCCAGCATTTT
TRBD1	TRBV6-8	TRBJ1-1	NA	CASSYVRDRVFVGSGDTEAFF	TGTGCCAGCAGTTACGTCCGGGACAGGGTTTTTGTCGGTTCGGGGGACACTGAAGCTTTCTTT
NA	TRBV28	TRBJ2-7	NA	CASQTPASDSYEQYF	TGTGCCAGCCAAACCCCAGCCTCAGACAGTTACGAGCAGTACTTC
TRBD1	TRBV6-6	TRBJ1-2	NA	CASSSPRDSHGYTF	TGTGCCAGCAGTTCCCCCCGGGACAGCCATGGCTACACCTTC
NA	TRBV7-6	TRBJ1-1	NA	CASSLALRGTEAFF	TGTGCCAGCAGCTTAGCGCTGAGGGGGACTGAAGCTTTCTTT